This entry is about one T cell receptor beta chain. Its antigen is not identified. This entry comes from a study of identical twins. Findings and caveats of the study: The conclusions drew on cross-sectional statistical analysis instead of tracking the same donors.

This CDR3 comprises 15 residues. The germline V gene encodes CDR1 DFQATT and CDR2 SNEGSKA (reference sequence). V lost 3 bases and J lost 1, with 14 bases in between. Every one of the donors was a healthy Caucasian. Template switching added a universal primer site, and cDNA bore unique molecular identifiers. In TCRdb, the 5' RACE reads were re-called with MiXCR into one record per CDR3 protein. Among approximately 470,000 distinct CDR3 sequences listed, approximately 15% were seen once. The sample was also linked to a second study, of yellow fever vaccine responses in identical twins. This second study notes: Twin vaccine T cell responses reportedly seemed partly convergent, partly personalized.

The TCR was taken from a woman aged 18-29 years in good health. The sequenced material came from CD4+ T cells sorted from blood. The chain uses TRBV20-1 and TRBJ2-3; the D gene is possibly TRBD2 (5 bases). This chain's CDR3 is CSARVEQRGTDTQYF. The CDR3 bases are TGCAGTGCTAGGGTTGAGCAGAGGGGCACAGATACGCAGTATTTT.